Each of the 30 T cell receptor beta chains below was sequenced from the same sample in a study of OX40 agonist ivuxolimab in advanced cancers. Sequenced by immunoSEQ multiplex PCR; TCRdb stores in-frame clones only, minus some. This sample has roughly 86,000 clones, with approximately 90% found just once. Material: CD4+ or CD8+ T cells sorted from blood, obtained in a trial of the OX40 agonist ivuxolimab. The source of these receptors is an adult with an advanced solid tumor such as melanoma, head and neck, liver or kidney cancer.

Regarding this clone: At one boundary the junction diverges from the germline segment, which might be a read error. V is TRBV2 and J is TRBJ2-2; 8 bases line up with TRBD1. Germline CDR1 and CDR2: SNHLY and FYNNEI. The CDR3 runs to 14 residues. The CDR3 DNA is TGTACCAGCAGTACAGGGGGGAACACCGGGGAGCTGTTTTTT. Protein product: CTSSTGGNTGELFF.

V is TRBV30 and J is TRBJ2-4, with TRBD1 as a possible D gene (6 bases). Germline CDR1 reads GTSNPN; CDR2 reads SVGIG (reference sequence). The V and J ends lost 4 bases and 0 bases respectively, with 13 bases between them. The CDR3 has 15 amino acids. As DNA, the CDR3 is TGTGCCTGGACCCTCGGGACATTAGCCAAAAACATTCAGTACTTC. Amino acids: CAWTLGTLAKNIQYF.

V gene TRBV5-1 combines with J gene TRBJ2-7; 7 bases align to TRBD1. V gave up 4 bases and J gave up 3 bases; unmatched junction bases: 10. Germline lookup yields CDR1 SGHRS and CDR2 YFSETQ. The CDR3 sequence is 15 residues long. CDR3 sequence (DNA): TGCGCCAGCAGCCCCTCACAGGGGACAATCTACGAGCAGTACTTC. Its translation: CASSPSQGTIYEQYF.

For the CDR3, the DNA is TGTGCCAGTTCCAACTGGGCGAACACTGAAGCTTTCTTT. Encoded protein: CASSNWANTEAFF. The rearrangement links TRBV11-3 to TRBJ1-1, with D hard to call. Trimming stripped 9 bases from V and 1 base from J, with 12 bases between. This CDR3 contains 13 residues. Germline V gene data show CDR1 as SGHNT and CDR2 as YENEEA.

This chain joins TRBV6-1 and TRBJ2-6, with 7 bases matching TRBD2. Germline V gene lookup returns CDR1 MNHNS and CDR2 SASEGT. The J segment lost 0 bases and the V segment lost 8 bases, leaving 4 bases of the junction unmatched. The CDR3 has 15 amino acids. Here the CDR3 DNA reads TGTGCCAGCCAACTAGCGTCCTCTGGGGCCAACGTCCTGACTTTC. It yields the protein CASQLASSGANVLTF.

CDR3 sequence (DNA): TGTGCCAGCAGCTTGATGAGGGGATTTAATGAAAAACTGTTTTTT. Protein sequence: CASSLMRGFNEKLFF. V gene TRBV5-5 combines with J gene TRBJ1-4, with D perhaps matching TRBD1 (5 bases). CDR3 size: 15 residues. The germline V and J ends were trimmed by 1 base and 4 bases, with 11 bases remaining between them. Germline V gives CDR1 SGHKS, CDR2 YYEKEE (reference sequence).

The chain employs TRBV6-1 and TRBJ1-5; D unresolved. The CDR3 is 15 amino acids. The V gene lost 3 bases and the J gene lost 0 bases, with 9 bases spanning the gap. The V gene's germline CDR1 is MNHNS and CDR2 SASEGT. In DNA, the CDR3 is TGTGCCAGCAGTGAGGTGGGCTATAGCAATCAGCCCCAGCATTTT. As protein: CASSEVGYSNQPQHF.

The gene calls are TRBV7-2 and TRBJ2-7; possibly TRBD1 for D (6 bases). The CDR3 totals 13 residues. V was pared by 4 bases and J by 3 bases, with 10 bases between. Germline CDR1 SGHTA, CDR2 FQGNSA. The CDR3 reads CASSSLQGYEQYF. Written as DNA, the CDR3 is TGTGCCAGCAGCTCCTTACAGGGCTACGAGCAGTACTTC.

V is TRBV5-1 and J is TRBJ2-2, with TRBD1 identical over 7 bases. From germline, CDR1 is SGHRS and CDR2 YFSETQ. V was pared by 0 bases and J by 4 bases, with 0 bases of the junction left unmatched. The CDR3 sequence is 14 residues long. The CDR3 reads CASSLAGGTGELFF. The CDR3 DNA is TGCGCCAGCAGCTTGGCAGGGGGCACCGGGGAGCTGTTTTTT.

The J gene is TRBJ2-7, the V gene TRBV2; perhaps TRBD2 as D (5 bases). The germline V and J ends were trimmed by 8 bases and 6 bases, with 23 bases remaining between them. CDR1 is SNHLY and CDR2 is FYNNEI in the germline V gene. This CDR3 contains 15 residues. DNA of the CDR3: TGTGCCAGCGGGGAAGGTCGAGGCAGGACTTCCGAGCAGTACTTC. This encodes CASGEGRGRTSEQYF.

As DNA, the CDR3 is TGTGCCAGCAGCCGAATTAGACACACCTACAATGAGCAGTTCTTC. Amino acids: CASSRIRHTYNEQFF. The J gene is TRBJ2-1, the V gene TRBV28; unclear D gene. Trimming removed 6 bases from V and 2 bases from J, with 14 bases in between. Germline V gene data show CDR1 as MDHEN and CDR2 as SYDVKM. This CDR3 has 15 amino acids.

The genes are TRBV19 and TRBJ2-3, with TRBD2 matching 15 bases. The CDR3 consists of 17 residues. V dropped 7 bases and J dropped 3; count of bases not matched to a gene: 8. Germline V gene sequence: CDR1 LNHDA, CDR2 SQIVND (reference sequence). The CDR3, as DNA: TGTGCCAGTAATCTCTTGGGACTAGCGGGAGGAACAGATACGCAGTATTTT. Protein sequence: CASNLLGLAGGTDTQYF.

This rearrangement joins TRBV28 to TRBJ1-2; D may be TRBD1 (6 bases). Trimming took 6 bases from V and 3 from J, leaving 20 bases between them. The CDR3 extends over 16 amino acids. Germline V gene data show CDR1 as MDHEN and CDR2 as SYDVKM. CDR3: CASSRLGGSGDYGYTF. CDR3 nucleotides: TGTGCCAGCAGCCGATTAGGGGGTTCAGGAGACTATGGCTACACCTTC.

This chain links TRBV6-5 with TRBJ2-7; D may match TRBD1 or TRBD2 (5 bases each). The ends were cut back, 0 bases at V and 3 bases at J, with 12 bases in the middle. Germline V lookup: CDR1 MNHEY, CDR2 SVGAGI. This CDR3 comprises 15 residues. The CDR3 DNA follows: TGTGCCAGCAGTTACTCCCGGGACGGGATCTACGAGCAGTACTTC. Amino acids: CASSYSRDGIYEQYF.

This chain's CDR3 is CASSATGTSGYNEQFF. Here the CDR3 DNA reads TGTGCCAGCAGCGCAACTGGGACTAGCGGATACAATGAGCAGTTCTTC. V gene TRBV6-4 combines with J gene TRBJ2-1; 11 bases are a match to TRBD2. The CDR3 runs 16 residues. CDR1 MRHNA and CDR2 SNTAGT come from the germline V gene. Trimming cost V 6 bases and J 4 bases; bases outside gene matches: 8.

V and J are TRBV28 and TRBJ2-7; 7 bases are a match to TRBD1. This CDR3 comprises 15 residues. Germline V lookup: CDR1 MDHEN, CDR2 SYDVKM. With V trimmed by 2 bases and J by 0 bases, 4 bases remained unmatched. This CDR3 is CASSLPGTDSYEQYF. The CDR3 DNA is TGTGCCAGCAGTTTACCCGGGACAGACTCCTACGAGCAGTACTTC.

A single count supports this clone. The rearrangement links TRBV10-1 to TRBJ2-7, with TRBD2 identical over 7 bases. Germline lookup yields CDR1 WNHNN and CDR2 SYGVQD (reference sequence). The CDR3 consists of 13 residues. V lost 8 bases to trimming and J lost 8 bases; unmatched junction nucleotides: 12. The CDR3 DNA follows: TGCGCCAGCCGGGGGGACTGGGCCGGGCAGCAGTACTTC. Translation: CASRGDWAGQQYF.

The chain is built from TRBV6-6 and TRBJ1-5; possible D gene TRBD1, 6 bases. The CDR3 sequence is 14 residues long. Germline-derived CDR1 and CDR2 are MNHNY and SVGAGI (reference sequence). V lost 5 bases, J lost 7 bases, and 15 bases lay in between. The CDR3 protein is CASSNTGFGQPQHF. CDR3 sequence (DNA): TGTGCCAGCAGTAATACAGGGTTCGGACAGCCCCAGCATTTT.

The chain is built from TRBV4-3 and TRBJ2-3; 9 bases agree with TRBD2. This CDR3 is 17 amino acids long. The J segment lost 2 bases and the V segment lost 1 base, leaving 7 bases of the junction unmatched. Germline V gene lookup returns CDR1 LGHNA and CDR2 YSLEER. CDR3 amino acids: CASSQGTLAGFTDTQYF. In DNA form, the CDR3 reads TGCGCCAGCAGCCAAGGAACCCTAGCGGGATTCACAGATACGCAGTATTTT.

The rearrangement joins TRBV7-8 to TRBJ1-5, with 10 nucleotides matching TRBD1. The CDR3 sequence is 16 residues long. Germline V gene lookup returns CDR1 SGHVS and CDR2 FQNEAQ. V was pared by 4 bases and J by 6 bases, with 9 bases of the junction left unmatched. CDR3 bases: TGTGCCAGCAGCTGGGGACAGGGGTCGTGGAGTCAGCCCCAGCATTTT. Its translation: CASSWGQGSWSQPQHF.

The V gene is TRBV7-9, the J gene TRBJ1-2; TRBD1 might be the D (5 bases). The CDR3 runs 13 residues. The V gene's germline CDR1 is SEHNR and CDR2 FQNEAQ (reference sequence). V was pared by 1 base and J by 8 bases, with 11 bases between. CDR3 bases: TGTGCCAGCAGCTTAGAGGGGTTAGAGGGCTACACCTTC. Its translation: CASSLEGLEGYTF.

The chain has TRBV28 and TRBJ1-2; no clear D gene. Deletions cut 6 bases from V and 2 bases from J, with 16 bases between. Germline V gene sequence: CDR1 MDHEN, CDR2 SYDVKM. This CDR3 is built from 15 residues. In nucleotides, the CDR3 is TGTGCCAGCAGCACCGGAGGCCTGGAGAACTATGGCTACACCTTC. It codes for CASSTGGLENYGYTF.

This clone was seen once. The rearrangement uses TRBV28 and TRBJ1-2; 9 bases fit TRBD1. Germline V gene sequence: CDR1 MDHEN, CDR2 SYDVKM. The CDR3 totals 17 residues. The V and J ends lost 2 bases and 3 bases, in that order; junction bases with no gene match: 10. CDR3 residues: CASSLLPGQGAHYGYTF. The CDR3 DNA sequence: TGTGCCAGCAGTTTACTACCGGGACAGGGAGCACACTATGGCTACACCTTC.

The chain carries TRBV11-3 and TRBJ2-2, with D maybe TRBD1 (6 bases). Germline loops: CDR1 SGHNT, CDR2 YENEEA. CDR3 length equals 12 residues. The CDR3 is CAAGTFGGELFF. Written as DNA, the CDR3 is TGTGCTGCTGGGACATTCGGCGGGGAGCTGTTTTTT. The entire variable domain, with the rest obtained from reference TRBV11-3 and TRBJ2-2, is as follows: EAGVVQSPRYKIIEKKQPVAFWCNPISGHNTLYWYLQNLGQGPELLIRYENEEAVDDSQLPKDRFSAERLKGVDSTLKIQPAELGDSAVYLCAAGTFGGELFFGEGSRLTVL.

The genes are TRBV2 and TRBJ2-7; D may be TRBD1 or TRBD2 (6 bases each). The germline V gene has CDR1 SNHLY and CDR2 FYNNEI. This CDR3 is built from 13 residues. V lost 10 bases and J 6 bases, leaving 19 bases between the germline ends. The chain's CDR3 is CATAYGGHGEQYF. In nucleotides, the CDR3 is TGTGCCACCGCCTACGGGGGACATGGCGAGCAGTACTTC.

V usage is TRBV5-6 and J usage is TRBJ1-2; TRBD1 is a possible D gene (5 bases). The V end was cut by 2 bases, the J end by 8 bases, with 10 bases between. Germline V gene data show CDR1 as SGHDT and CDR2 as YYEEEE. The CDR3 has 12 amino acids. The CDR3 nucleotides read TGTGCCAGCAGCTTTTCAGGGTTCGGCTACACCTTC. It encodes CASSFSGFGYTF.

This clone has just one count. The chain is built from TRBV28 and TRBJ2-2, with 9 bases fitting TRBD1. The V gene's germline CDR1 is MDHEN and CDR2 SYDVKM. Unmatched junction bases numbered 10, after V lost 10 bases and J lost 7 bases. This CDR3 is built from 14 residues. This CDR3 reads CATITGGLDGELFF. The CDR3 region has the DNA TGTGCCACCATAACAGGGGGCCTCGACGGGGAGCTGTTTTTT.

This chain links TRBV11-2 with TRBJ2-7; possibly TRBD1 or TRBD2 for D (5 bases each). CDR1 and CDR2 (germline): SGHAT, FQNNGV. This CDR3 contains 14 residues. Trimming removed 5 bases at V and 2 bases at J, with 13 bases between. CDR3 sequence: CASSTETGPYEQYF. CDR3 DNA: TGTGCCAGCAGCACAGAGACGGGGCCCTACGAGCAGTACTTC.

J is TRBJ2-1 and V is TRBV11-2; 7 bases are a match to TRBD1. The CDR3 has 11 residues. Germline CDR1 and CDR2: SGHAT and FQNNGV. The trim removed 4 bases at V and 11 bases at J, leaving 2 bases unmatched. CDR3 DNA: TGTGCCAGCAGCTCACAGGGGAAGCAGTTCTTC. Translated, it gives CASSSQGKQFF.

In its sample, this clone was seen a few times. The chain couples TRBV30 to TRBJ2-6; 12 nucleotides agree with TRBD1. The trim removed 5 bases at V and 1 base at J, leaving 6 bases unmatched. Germline assignment: CDR1 GTSNPN and CDR2 SVGIG (reference sequence). The CDR3 has 17 amino acids. The CDR3 DNA is TGTGCCTGGTTCCGGGACAGGGGGCGGTCTGGGGCCAACGTCCTGACTTTC. This translates into CAWFRDRGRSGANVLTF.